The T cell receptor beta chain described here comes from a study of early T cells in non-severe SARS-CoV-2 infection. This clonotype was counted ten times or more. In TCRdb, the 5' RACE reads were re-called with MiXCR into one record per CDR3 protein. The sample has tens of thousands of distinct CDR3 sequences; about 6.5% are singletons. CDR1 and CDR2 (germline): MNHEY, SVGAGI. CDR3 length: 14 residues. J lost 3 bases, V lost 5 bases, and 7 bases had no gene match. This sequence joins TRBV6-5 and TRBJ2-7; TRBD1 aligns across 7 bases. Sequencing input: whole blood. This receptor was taken from an adult who was a healthcare worker with PCR-confirmed SARS-CoV-2 infection or an uninfected control (not recorded which). The CDR3 sequence is CASSQLTGNYEQYF. Written as DNA, the CDR3 is TGTGCCAGCAGTCAACTGACAGGGAACTACGAGCAGTACTTC.